This TCR beta chain derives from a study of T cells expressing NK-cell markers. Looking at the study overall: The authors sequenced eight donors, of whom seven were HCMV-seropositive and one was seronegative.

A remark on this clonotype: Its target is unknown.

Germline loops: CDR1 SGHNT, CDR2 YENEEA. The CDR3 runs 15 residues. Points from the study as a whole: The same clonotypes also predominated in the CD3+CD56-NKG2C+ fraction of four donors. The share of CD8+ T cells held by dominant NKG2C+ clonotypes was roughly 1.0-8% in about six donors.

UMIs were included in TCR beta cDNA generated by 5'RACE template switching. TCRdb re-called the 5' RACE reads and shows each CDR3 protein once, DNA omitted. The table counts just under 150,000 distinct CDR3 sequences; 10% to 15% lies in the top ten. The chain couples TRBV11-3 to TRBJ2-1; the TCRdb call, TRBD1, lacks DNA for checking. The source is a man aged 18 to 35 in good health. Source material: blood T cells: a sorted CD56 or NKG2C T cell subset, CD4+ or CD8+ T cells, or bulk PBMC T cells (not recorded which). The CDR3 sequence: CATRQGATAYNEQFF.